Listed here are 22 T cell receptor beta chains from one sample, sequenced in a study of blood T cell repertoires in COVID-19. Profiled with immunoSEQ multiplex PCR; TCRdb holds only in-frame clones, not every one. The data hold under 150,000 clones, with 81% observed a single time. Sequencing was performed on peripheral blood. Receptors originate from a woman aged 60 to 75 with active or convalescent COVID-19.

The chain recombines TRBV30 with TRBJ2-7; TRBD2 matches at 7 bases. The CDR3 has 12 residues. The germline V gene has CDR1 GTSNPN and CDR2 SVGIG (reference sequence). CDR3 nucleotide sequence: TGTGCTGGGGAGGGTCACACGTACGAGCAGTACTTC. Its translation: CAGEGHTYEQYF. Using reference TRBV30 and TRBJ2-7 for the parts outside the CDR3, the full variable domain is SQTIHQWPATLVQPVGSPLSLECTVEGTSNPNLYWYRQAAGRGLQLLFYSVGIGQISSEVPQNLSASRPQDRQFILSSKKLLLSDSGFYLCAGEGHTYEQYFGPGTRLTVT.

This clone occurred a few times. The genes are TRBV6-2 or TRBV6-3 and TRBJ1-1, with a weak D call TRBD1 (5 bases). V was pared by 2 bases and J by 4 bases, with 8 bases between. CDR1 is MNHEY and CDR2 is SVGEGT in the germline V gene. This CDR3 region has 13 residues. DNA of the CDR3: TGTGCCAGCAGTTACGGTAGGGGCACTGAAGCTTTCTTT. Translating it yields CASSYGRGTEAFF.

The J gene is TRBJ2-4, the V gene TRBV24-1; D is possibly TRBD2 (6 bases). The CDR3 has 18 amino acids. The germline V gene has CDR1 KGHDR and CDR2 SFDVKD. The V gene lost 1 base and the J gene lost 4 bases, with 19 bases spanning the gap. CDR3 nucleotide sequence: TGTGCCACCAGTGATTTTACTCTGGTCGGGAGTCCAAAAAACATTCAGTACTTC. Its protein is CATSDFTLVGSPKNIQYF.

The CDR3 loop reads CASSLEQKNTEAFF. CDR3 nucleotide sequence: TGCGCCAGCAGCTTGGAACAGAAGAACACTGAAGCTTTCTTT. V is TRBV5-1 and J is TRBJ1-1; D is unresolved. The germline V gene has CDR1 SGHRS and CDR2 YFSETQ. V lost 0 bases, J lost 1 base, and 7 bases lay in between. The CDR3 consists of 14 residues.

The CDR3 nucleotides read TGTGCCAGTAGTGAGACAGGGGGCACTGAAGCTTTCTTT. This sequence encodes CASSETGGTEAFF. This chain links TRBV19 with TRBJ1-1, with 9 bases lining up with TRBD1. The germline gives CDR1 LNHDA, CDR2 SQIVND (reference sequence). The V gene end was trimmed by 5 bases and the J gene end by 4 bases; junction bases not matched to a gene: 2. The CDR3 totals 13 residues.

The gene calls are TRBV28 and TRBJ1-1; D possibly corresponds to TRBD1 (5 bases). This CDR3 contains 12 residues. V lost 8 bases and J 1 base, leaving 8 bases between the germline ends. In germline, CDR1 is MDHEN, CDR2 SYDVKM. CDR3 in amino acids: CASAQGNTEAFF. CDR3 DNA: TGTGCCAGCGCCCAGGGGAACACTGAAGCTTTCTTT. The full variable domain, in which reference TRBV28 and TRBJ1-1 provide the parts outside the CDR3, is DVKVTQSSRYLVKRTGEKVFLECVQDMDHENMFWYRQDPGLGLRLIYFSYDVKMKEKGDIPEGYSVSREKKERFSLILESASTNQTSMYLCASAQGNTEAFFGQGTRLTVV.

V and J are TRBV5-4 and TRBJ1-2; D is possibly TRBD1 (5 bases). V was cut by 4 bases and J by 8 bases, with 21 bases left in between. The CDR3 has 15 residues. Germline lookup yields CDR1 SGHNT and CDR2 YYREEE (reference sequence). The CDR3 DNA sequence: TGTGCCAGCAGCCGCCGGGGGACGTATTTGAGGGGCTACACCTTC. Translating it yields CASSRRGTYLRGYTF.

The chain carries TRBV11-2 and TRBJ1-4, with a possible D match to TRBD1 (5 bases). The CDR3 covers 14 residues. CDR1 is SGHAT, CDR2 FQNNGV, per germline. V lost 3 bases to trimming and J lost 8 bases, with 13 bases between them. The CDR3 loop reads CASSLGRIQEKLFF. The CDR3 coding sequence is TGTGCCAGCAGCTTGGGGCGGATACAGGAAAAACTGTTTTTT. The full variable domain, with the rest looked up from reference TRBV11-2 and TRBJ1-4, is EAGVAQSPRYKIIEKRQSVAFWCNPISGHATLYWYQQILGQGPKLLIQFQNNGVVDDSQLPKDRFSAERLKGVDSTLKIQPAKLEDSAVYLCASSLGRIQEKLFFGSGTQLSVL.

V is TRBV2 and J is TRBJ1-2; the match to TRBD1 covers 7 bases. J lost 1 base, V lost 10 bases, and 6 bases had no gene match. Germline CDR1 SNHLY, CDR2 FYNNEI. CDR3 length equals 13 residues. The CDR3 sequence: CATRDRRNYGYTF. CDR3 DNA: TGTGCCACCCGGGACAGACGTAACTATGGCTACACCTTC.

This clone was seen only a few times. The rearrangement uses TRBV2 and TRBJ1-6, with D possibly matching TRBD1 (6 bases). The CDR3 runs 13 residues. The germline CDR1 and CDR2 sequences are SNHLY and FYNNEI. V lost 8 bases to trimming and J lost 6 bases, with 11 bases between them. The CDR3 protein is CASEQGTNSPLHF. Here the CDR3 DNA reads TGTGCCAGCGAGCAGGGGACTAATTCACCCCTCCACTTT. The full variable domain, in which reference TRBV2 and TRBJ1-6 provide the parts outside the CDR3, is EPEVTQTPSHQVTQMGQEVILRCVPISNHLYFYWYRQILGQKVEFLVSFYNNEISEKSEIFDDQFSVERPDGSNFTLKIRSTKLEDSAMYFCASEQGTNSPLHFGNGTRLTVT.

This rearrangement joins TRBV5-6 to TRBJ1-1; the D gene is possibly TRBD1 (6 bases). V gave up 3 bases and J gave up 6 bases, with 9 bases separating them. Germline-derived CDR1 and CDR2 are SGHDT and YYEEEE. There are 12 residues in the CDR3. The CDR3 DNA reads as TGTGCCAGCAGCTCGACAGGCCCTGAAGCTTTCTTT. It is translated as CASSSTGPEAFF.

The chain joins TRBV2 to TRBJ1-2; no firm D call. Trimming removed 3 bases from V and 8 bases from J, with 16 bases in between. The CDR3 totals 14 residues. Germline V gene sequence: CDR1 SNHLY, CDR2 FYNNEI. CDR3 bases: TGTGCCAGCAGTGACCCCGGCGGGCCTCGGGGCTACACCTTC. Translating it yields CASSDPGGPRGYTF. The whole variable domain, remainder taken from reference TRBV2 and TRBJ1-2, is EPEVTQTPSHQVTQMGQEVILRCVPISNHLYFYWYRQILGQKVEFLVSFYNNEISEKSEIFDDQFSVERPDGSNFTLKIRSTKLEDSAMYFCASSDPGGPRGYTFGSGTRLTVV.

The chain is built from TRBV5-1 and TRBJ1-2; TRBD1 aligns across 10 bases. CDR3 length: 15 amino acids. V lost 0 bases, J lost 2 bases, and 1 base stayed unmatched. Germline V gene sequence: CDR1 SGHRS, CDR2 YFSETQ. CDR3 DNA: TGCGCCAGCAGCTTGGGGACAGGGGGGAACTATGGCTACACCTTC. It codes for CASSLGTGGNYGYTF.

V is TRBV19 and J is TRBJ1-1; possible D gene TRBD1, 6 bases. The germline V and J ends were trimmed by 5 bases and 0 bases, with 13 bases remaining between them. The CDR3 totals 15 residues. Germline V lookup: CDR1 LNHDA, CDR2 SQIVND (reference sequence). DNA for the CDR3: TGTGCCAGTAGTTCACAGGGTACCATGAACACTGAAGCTTTCTTT. Its protein product is CASSSQGTMNTEAFF.

V is TRBV27 and J is TRBJ2-1, with a tentative D call TRBD2 (5 bases). Germline lookup yields CDR1 MNHEY and CDR2 SMNVEV (reference sequence). V was shortened by 3 bases and J by 15 bases, with 12 bases between the two germline ends. This CDR3 has 11 residues. CDR3 amino acids: CASSFAGSGFF. CDR3 sequence (DNA): TGTGCCAGCAGTTTCGCGGGCAGTGGGTTCTTC.

The chain recombines TRBV4-3 with TRBJ2-2, with 13 bases identical to TRBD2. CDR3 length: 17 amino acids. The germline CDR1 and CDR2 sequences are LGHNA and YSLEER. After removal of 3 bases from V and 7 bases from J, the junction contained 8 bases not matched to a gene. The CDR3 protein is CASSQRTSGSSVGELFF. The CDR3 DNA is TGCGCCAGCAGCCAGAGGACTAGCGGGAGTTCCGTCGGGGAGCTGTTTTTT.

V and J are TRBV10-2 and TRBJ1-5; D not resolved. The germline V gene encodes CDR1 WSHSY and CDR2 SAAADI. Trimming removed 0 bases at V and 16 bases at J, with 19 bases between. This CDR3 region has 14 residues. The CDR3 DNA is TGCGCCAGCAGTGAGTCGATTGAATATCGAGGTGGACATTTT. Protein product: CASSESIEYRGGHF.

This clone was found once. The chain carries TRBV28 and TRBJ2-2; perhaps TRBD1 as D (6 bases). The CDR3 runs to 17 residues. Germline assignment: CDR1 MDHEN and CDR2 SYDVKM. V gave up 3 bases and J gave up 6 bases, with 20 bases separating them. The CDR3 DNA reads as TGTGCCAGCAGTTTTACAGGGAGAGGGGTGTTGTCCGGGGAGCTGTTTTTT. Protein sequence: CASSFTGRGVLSGELFF.

CDR3 loop: CASSLAKMNTEAFF. The CDR3 bases are TGTGCCAGCAGCTTAGCTAAAATGAACACTGAAGCTTTCTTT. The V call is TRBV7-9, the J call TRBJ1-1; no definite D call. V was clipped by 0 bases and J by 0 bases, with 5 bases between them. Germline values: CDR1 SEHNR, CDR2 FQNEAQ (reference sequence). The CDR3 is 14 residues long.

This rearrangement joins TRBV3-1 (or the pseudogene TRBV3-2) to TRBJ2-1; weak D call: TRBD2 (5 bases). The CDR3 contains 16 residues. The ends were cut back, 1 base at V and 1 base at J, with 11 bases in the middle. CDR1 and CDR2 (germline): LGHDT, YNNKEL (reference sequence). The CDR3 nucleotides are TGTGCCAGCAGCCAAGTAATAGCGATTTCCTACAATGAGCAGTTCTTC. The encoded protein is CASSQVIAISYNEQFF.

This clone showed up just a few times. The V and J genes are TRBV6-6 and TRBJ1-1; 7 positions agree with TRBD1. The V segment lost 6 bases and the J segment 5 bases; nucleotides outside the gene matches: 9. This CDR3 has 14 residues. Germline CDR1 and CDR2: MNHNY and SVGAGI (reference sequence). The CDR3 sequence: CASRWTGERTEAFF. The CDR3 region has the DNA TGTGCCAGCAGATGGACAGGAGAGAGGACTGAAGCTTTCTTT.

The sample holds a few counts of this clone. The chain has TRBV27 and TRBJ2-3; possible D gene TRBD2, 7 bases. V gave up 3 bases and J gave up 4 bases, with 14 bases separating them. The CDR3 runs 15 residues. In germline, CDR1 is MNHEY, CDR2 SMNVEV (reference sequence). This CDR3 reads CASSFAGATPDTQYF. The CDR3, as DNA: TGTGCCAGCAGTTTTGCGGGGGCAACGCCAGATACGCAGTATTTT.